This T cell receptor (beta chain) was obtained from a study of cytomegalovirus exposure and HLA in healthy donors (dated by TCRdb to between 2016 and 2019). Regarding the complete study: In an earlier analysis of some 550 of the donors, 276 Gb of sequence data and 90 million to 120 million unique TCR beta sequences from about 179 million T cells were reported. Roughly 300 gigabases of sequencing data and 70 million to 85 million unique TCR sequences were included in an early release covering roughly 600 HLA-typed donors. Of the 300 to 450 genotyped donors, 81% fell in the genetic ancestry cluster associated with self-reported Caucasian donors. The study aimed to test whether cataloging public T cell receptors could reveal signatures of past pathogen exposure. Using immunosequencing, the study profiled T cell repertoires from 550 to 750 subjects and related those repertoires to cytomegalovirus serostatus. Along with the approximately 650-subject first cohort, a separate validation cohort of around 110 different subjects was used. To predict cytomegalovirus infection status, the study combined high-throughput TCR immunosequencing, statistical association of individual TCRs with disease status, and machine learning. To study patterns of TCR occurrence, a later analysis re-analyzed previously published TCR beta repertoires from 600 to 750 donors and added high-resolution HLA genotyping. In the later analysis, no new phenotypic data were used to find candidate immune exposures; instead, reliance was placed on TCR beta sequences and their occurrence across donors. In an earlier analysis of roughly 580 of the donors, high-throughput TCR beta sequencing was used to judge whether each TCR beta V gene segment behaved as functional or pseudogenic. Donor age, sex, ethnicity and CMV serostatus were collected together with the repertoire data. A later genetic analysis took genome-wide SNP genotypes for 398 of the 666 donors and used that subset as a discovery cohort. All discovery cohort repertoires had been generated on a single sequencing platform. Class I and class II HLA loci were covered by the typing at four-digit resolution. Typing coverage varied by locus: roughly 629-640 donors for A, B, C, DRB1 and DQB1; approximately 500 for DQA1; approximately 570 for DPA1; roughly 450 for DPB1. Roughly 5 DR-DQ haplotypes were treated as single units for association and clustering because of strong linkage in the cohort. Across 300 to 400 genotyped donors of the cohort, an average of approximately 200,000 unique TCR beta nucleotide sequences per donor were sequenced, and roughly 18% of those sequences were non-productive. What the authors observed across the whole study: Some IMGT-functional V segments, including TRBV6-2 and TRBV6-3, could not be told apart with the 87-base-pair reads, so those segments were excluded. Immune exposure information for the cohort was limited to CMV serostatus. A cluster of highly shared sequence variants was judged likely to be a technical artifact of the sequencing pipeline. In a later analysis, around 15,000 TCR beta sequences were associated with specific HLA alleles at a false discovery rate of 0.05. Because counts were too low, fewer than 20 rarely observed V segments, including chromosome 9 orphons, were excluded from the earlier analysis of 587 of the donors. A further reported finding was that TCR beta sequences accurately predicted the HLA-A and HLA-B alleles for most subjects in the first cohort. An association between a missense DCLRE1C variant and V-gene and J-gene trimming of TCR beta chains was found in a later genetic analysis and replicated in an independent cohort. According to a later genetic analysis, donors in an Asian-associated ancestry cluster had fewer N-insertions in productive TCRs than the approximately 650-donor mean. Because HLA typing was unavailable for some donors at each locus, only the typed subset was used in association tests. Strong co-occurrence of HLA alleles, especially DR and DQ, made assigning TCR associations to individual alleles difficult. In vitro tests confirmed that a few of the cytomegalovirus-associated TCR beta chains recognize cytomegalovirus antigens. Most TCR sequences were observed very rarely across donors, whereas some public TCRs were present in many individuals. Most CMV-associated TCR beta chains appeared to be HLA-restricted in a later analysis, and the HLA associations seemed to be driven largely by CMV exposure. According to a later analysis, parvovirus B19, influenza, CMV and Epstein-Barr virus appeared linked to several top co-occurrence clusters. Only TCR beta chains were sequenced in this cohort, and the absence of alpha or paired-chain data limited detectable features. In an earlier analysis of roughly 500 of the donors, most TCR beta V segments appeared in productive rearrangements about 90% or about 30% of the time, broadly matching IMGT annotations. Linkage disequilibrium might explain the correlated functional status among segregating V segments, but an unknown experimental factor could not be ruled out. The authors suggested that the approach could potentially be extended to other disease states and immunological phenotypes. The presence/absence analyses assumed that sequencing depth was roughly uniform across donors, and that assumption may not be true. In a later analysis, HLA-associated TCR beta chains showed more clonal expansion and lower generation probabilities than non-associated chains that were equally common. The study listed 150 to 200 TCR beta chains as associated with cytomegalovirus. The classifier was reported to diagnose cytomegalovirus status with high specificity and sensitivity in both the original and validation cohorts. In a later analysis, the rate of TCR association differed among HLA loci, with DRB1 alleles having the most associated TCRs and HLA-C alleles having the fewest.

The cohort consisted of 670 or so healthy bone marrow donors. All cohort members were sampled while nominally healthy, although unrecorded immune exposures were likely present. The donor was CMV seropositive and belonged to the group of 250 to 300 seropositive cohort members. Every donor gave a peripheral blood sample, and the peripheral blood mononuclear cells from that sample were used for TCR beta sequencing. The Qiagen DNeasy Blood Extraction Kit was used to extract genomic DNA from the blood cell samples. In the case of this clone: Its binding antigen is unknown. No base quality values were provided; no much bigger clone lies one nucleotide off.

Reading the germline V gene gives CDR1 MNHNS and CDR2 SASEGT. V loses 2 bases, J loses 2 bases, and the germline ends lie 8 bases apart. Including the terminal cysteine and phenylalanine, the CDR3 comprises 14 residues. The retained sequence is limited to the CDR3, 42 bases, with the frame set at the first base. Preparation of the library involved the immunoSEQ multiplex PCR assay. The multiplex PCR relied on a mix of 60 forward primers for TCR Vbeta segments and 13 reverse primers for TCR Jbeta segments. The CDR3 region of rearranged TCR beta genes was amplified from genomic DNA with a multiplex PCR assay. The amplified TCR beta libraries were sequenced on the Illumina HiSeq System as 87-base-pair reads. In the paper's pipeline: A later analysis counted tens of millions of unique TCR beta chains across the 666 repertoires, and 9.5 million to 11 million of these chains were shared by at least two donors. A nearest-neighbor algorithm error-corrected the raw reads and collapsed the reads into unique sequences, merging closely related sequences to remove PCR and sequencing errors. CDR3 sequences were aligned to IMGT reference sequences to assign V, D and J gene segments. For a sequence to be retained, at least a six-nucleotide match to both a V gene segment and a J gene segment was required. Rearrangements were called productive when the CDR3 lacked stop codons and stayed in frame with V and J; all others were non-productive. Following IMGT convention, CDR3 was defined as the stretch from the second conserved V-encoded cysteine to the conserved J-encoded phenylalanine. In an earlier analysis of 500 to 650 of the donors, sequences lacking an unambiguous match to a single V gene segment were excluded. In an earlier analysis of almost 600 of the donors, a V segment was called functional when productive rearrangements were above 56.7%, and segregating when the standard deviation between donors exceeded 5%. A statistical classification framework was developed to diagnose cytomegalovirus status using the catalog of TCR beta chain sequences. A later analysis assigned V and J genes by comparing TCR nucleotide sequences with IMGT/GENE-DB human TR gene sequences. A later analysis assigned CDR3 sequences and most-parsimonious VDJ recombination scenarios with the TCRdist pipeline. In a later analysis, every TCR beta chain was defined by the combination of its CDR3 amino acid sequence and its V-gene family, and reads without a unique V-gene family were dropped. In a later analysis, 450 to 600 highly shared, low-generation-probability nucleotide sequences were removed to address suspected cross-contamination and a sequencing artifact. In a later analysis, a clonal expansion index was calculated for each public chain from normalized within-repertoire ranks of inferred template counts. In a later analysis, generation probabilities were computed using a VDJ recombination model fitted to out-of-frame rearrangements, and the results were checked against IGoR. In a later analysis, TCR-TCR, TCR-HLA and TCR-CMV co-occurrence was scored with hypergeometric tests, and a repertoire-size bias correction was applied to TCR pairs. False discovery rates were estimated in a later analysis by permuting HLA or CMV assignments 20 times. In a later analysis, co-occurring TCRs were grouped using DBSCAN, with TCRdist sequence similarity added in when clustering inside HLA-allele-positive subsets. For co-occurrence clustering, repertoires with fewer than 30,000 or more than 120,000 public chains were excluded, along with roughly 5 repertoires with anomalous nucleotide sharing. The source is immuneACCESS, and TCRdb retained only in-frame sequences with V and J called. Part of the clones is not carried over; for the studies checked, unresolved V genes explain less than half of this, and the remainder is unexplained. The V and J calls and the clone size are those of that table, but D and trimming were determined from the DNA. The sample table records roughly 100,000 clones; 10% of these occur just once. The ten largest clones take up 5% to 6.5% of the sample.

The chain uses TRBV6-1 and TRBJ2-3; the D gene is perhaps TRBD1, on 5 matching bases. Material: PBMCs. The receptor comes from a middle-aged man in good health and CMV-seropositive. The CDR3 here reads CASSEQGYTDTQYF. The DNA is TGTGCCAGCAGTGAACAGGGATACACAGATACGCAGTATTTT.